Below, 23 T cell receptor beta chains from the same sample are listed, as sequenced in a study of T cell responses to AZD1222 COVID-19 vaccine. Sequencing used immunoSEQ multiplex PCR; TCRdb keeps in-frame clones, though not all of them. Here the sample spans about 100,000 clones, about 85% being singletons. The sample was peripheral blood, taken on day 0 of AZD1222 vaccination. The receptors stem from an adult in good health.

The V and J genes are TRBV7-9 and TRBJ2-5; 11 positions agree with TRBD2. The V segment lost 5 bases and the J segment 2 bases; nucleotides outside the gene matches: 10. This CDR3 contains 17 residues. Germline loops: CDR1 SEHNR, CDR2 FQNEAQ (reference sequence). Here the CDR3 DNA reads TGTGCCAGCAGCATTACGCTAGCGGGAGGCCGACAAGAGACCCAGTACTTC. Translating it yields CASSITLAGGRQETQYF.

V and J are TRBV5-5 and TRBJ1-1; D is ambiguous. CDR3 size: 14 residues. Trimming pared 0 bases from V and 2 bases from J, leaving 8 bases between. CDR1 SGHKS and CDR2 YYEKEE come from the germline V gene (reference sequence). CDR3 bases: TGTGCCAGCAGCTTGGCGGGGTCCAACACTGAAGCTTTCTTT. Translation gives CASSLAGSNTEAFF. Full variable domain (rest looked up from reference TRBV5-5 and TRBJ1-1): DAGVTQSPTHLIKTRGQQVTLRCSPISGHKSVSWYQQVLGQGPQFIFQYYEKEERGRGNFPDRFSARQFPNYSSELNVNALLLGDSALYLCASSLAGSNTEAFFGQGTRLTVV.

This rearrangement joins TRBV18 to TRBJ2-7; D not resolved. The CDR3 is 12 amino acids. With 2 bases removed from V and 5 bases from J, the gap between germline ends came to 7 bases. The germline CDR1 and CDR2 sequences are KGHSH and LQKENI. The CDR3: CASSPSQNEQYF. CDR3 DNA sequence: TGTGCCAGCTCACCATCTCAGAACGAGCAGTACTTC.

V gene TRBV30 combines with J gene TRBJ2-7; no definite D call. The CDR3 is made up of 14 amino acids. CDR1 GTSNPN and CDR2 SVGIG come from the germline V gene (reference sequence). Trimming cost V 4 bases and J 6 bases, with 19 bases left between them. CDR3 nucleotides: TGTGCCTGGATAACGCCCGCGCGGCCAGGCGAGCAGTACTTC. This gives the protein CAWITPARPGEQYF.

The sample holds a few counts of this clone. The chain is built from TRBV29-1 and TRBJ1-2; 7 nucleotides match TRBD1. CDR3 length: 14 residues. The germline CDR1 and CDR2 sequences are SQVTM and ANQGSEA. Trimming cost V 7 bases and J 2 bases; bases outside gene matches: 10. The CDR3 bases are TGCAGCGCCGACGTGGGAGGGGGCAACTATGGCTACACCTTC. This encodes CSADVGGGNYGYTF. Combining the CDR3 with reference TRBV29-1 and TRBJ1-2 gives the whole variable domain SAVISQKPSRDICQRGTSLTIQCQVDSQVTMMFWYRQQPGQSLTLIATANQGSEATYESGFVIDKFPISRPNLTFSTLTVSNMSPEDSSIYLCSADVGGGNYGYTFGSGTRLTVV.

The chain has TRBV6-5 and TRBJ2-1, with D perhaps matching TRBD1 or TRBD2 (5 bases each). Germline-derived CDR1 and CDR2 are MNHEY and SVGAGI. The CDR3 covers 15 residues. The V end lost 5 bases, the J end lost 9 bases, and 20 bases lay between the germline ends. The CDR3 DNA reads TGTGCCAGCAGTCCCTCGGGACCGCCCGGCCTTGAGCAGTTCTTC. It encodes CASSPSGPPGLEQFF.

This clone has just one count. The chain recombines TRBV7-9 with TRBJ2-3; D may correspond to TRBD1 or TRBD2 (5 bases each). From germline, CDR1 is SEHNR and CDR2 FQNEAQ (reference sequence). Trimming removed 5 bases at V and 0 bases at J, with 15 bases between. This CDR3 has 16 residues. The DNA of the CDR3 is TGTGCCAGCAGCCAGTTGGGACGTACTAGCACAGATACGCAGTATTTT. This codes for CASSQLGRTSTDTQYF.

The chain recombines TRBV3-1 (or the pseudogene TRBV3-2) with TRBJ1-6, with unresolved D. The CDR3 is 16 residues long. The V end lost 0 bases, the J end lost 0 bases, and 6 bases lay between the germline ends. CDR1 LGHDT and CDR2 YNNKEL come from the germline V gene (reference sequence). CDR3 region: CASSQDPSSYNSPLHF. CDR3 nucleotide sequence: TGTGCCAGCAGCCAAGATCCCAGCTCCTATAATTCACCCCTCCACTTT.

Written as DNA, the CDR3 is TGCGCCAGCAGCCAAGATATAGGGGGAGTGGGGGCAGATACGCAGTATTTT. Translated, it gives CASSQDIGGVGADTQYF. V gene TRBV4-3 combines with J gene TRBJ2-3, with D possibly being TRBD1 (6 bases). Germline values: CDR1 LGHNA, CDR2 YSLEER. Deletions cut 0 bases from V and 4 bases from J, with 17 bases between. The CDR3 has 17 residues.

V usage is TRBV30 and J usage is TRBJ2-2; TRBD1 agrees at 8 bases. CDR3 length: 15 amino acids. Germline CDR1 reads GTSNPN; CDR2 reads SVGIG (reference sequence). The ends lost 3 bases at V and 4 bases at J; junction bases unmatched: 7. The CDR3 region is CAWRRTGKSTGELFF. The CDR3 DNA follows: TGTGCCTGGAGGCGGACAGGGAAGAGCACCGGGGAGCTGTTTTTT.

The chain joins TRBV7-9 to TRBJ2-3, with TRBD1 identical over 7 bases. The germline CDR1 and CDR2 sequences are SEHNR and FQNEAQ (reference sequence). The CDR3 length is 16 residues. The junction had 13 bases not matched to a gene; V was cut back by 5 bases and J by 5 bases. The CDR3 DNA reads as TGTGCCAGCAGCCCCGGTGAGGGGGCGCGGTTAGATACGCAGTATTTT. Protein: CASSPGEGARLDTQYF.

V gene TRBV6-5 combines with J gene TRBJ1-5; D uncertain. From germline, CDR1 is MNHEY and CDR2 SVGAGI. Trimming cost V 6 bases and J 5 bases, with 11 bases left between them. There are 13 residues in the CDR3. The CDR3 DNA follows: TGTGCCAGCAGCCAGAGTATTGATCAGCCCCAGCATTTT. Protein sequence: CASSQSIDQPQHF.

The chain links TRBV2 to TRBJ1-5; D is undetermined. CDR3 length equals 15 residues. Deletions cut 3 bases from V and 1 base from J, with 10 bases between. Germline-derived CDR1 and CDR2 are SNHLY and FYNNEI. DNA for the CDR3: TGTGCCAGCAGTGAGCCCCGAGGAAGCAATCAGCCCCAGCATTTT. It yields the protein CASSEPRGSNQPQHF.

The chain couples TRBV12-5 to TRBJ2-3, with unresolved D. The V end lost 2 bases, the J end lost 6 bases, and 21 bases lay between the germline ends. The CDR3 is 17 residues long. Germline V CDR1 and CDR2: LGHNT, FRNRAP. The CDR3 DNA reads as TGTGCTAGTGGTTTGTTAACCTCAACCCTTTTATCGGATACGCAGTATTTT. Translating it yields CASGLLTSTLLSDTQYF.

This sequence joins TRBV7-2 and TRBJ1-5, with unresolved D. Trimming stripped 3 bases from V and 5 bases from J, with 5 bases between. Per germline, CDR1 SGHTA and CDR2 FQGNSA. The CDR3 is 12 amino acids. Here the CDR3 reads CASSFGDQPQHF. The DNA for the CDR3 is TGTGCCAGCAGCTTCGGGGATCAGCCCCAGCATTTT.

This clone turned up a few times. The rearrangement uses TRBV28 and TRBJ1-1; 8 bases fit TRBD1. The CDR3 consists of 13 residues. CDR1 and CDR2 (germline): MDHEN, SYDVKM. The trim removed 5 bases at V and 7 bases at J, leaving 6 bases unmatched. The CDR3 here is CASSRRGQVEAFF. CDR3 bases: TGTGCCAGCAGTCGCAGGGGGCAAGTTGAAGCTTTCTTT.

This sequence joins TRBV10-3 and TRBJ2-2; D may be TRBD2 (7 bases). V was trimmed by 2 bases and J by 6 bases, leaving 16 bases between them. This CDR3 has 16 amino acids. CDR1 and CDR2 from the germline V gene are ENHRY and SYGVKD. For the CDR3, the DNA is TGTGCCATCAGTGAGCCGGCGGGGGCCCAGGCCGGGGAGCTGTTTTTT. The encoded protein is CAISEPAGAQAGELFF.

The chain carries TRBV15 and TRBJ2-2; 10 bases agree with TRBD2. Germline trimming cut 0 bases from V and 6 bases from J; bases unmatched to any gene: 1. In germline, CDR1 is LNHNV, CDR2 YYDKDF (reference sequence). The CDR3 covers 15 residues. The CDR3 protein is CATSRDLAGAGELFF. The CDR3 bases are TGTGCCACCAGCAGAGATCTAGCGGGAGCCGGGGAGCTGTTTTTT. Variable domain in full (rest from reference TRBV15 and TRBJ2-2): DAMVIQNPRYQVTQFGKPVTLSCSQTLNHNVMYWYQQKSSQAPKLLFHYYDKDFNNEADTPDNFQSRRPNTSFCFLDIRSPGLGDTAMYLCATSRDLAGAGELFFGEGSRLTVL.

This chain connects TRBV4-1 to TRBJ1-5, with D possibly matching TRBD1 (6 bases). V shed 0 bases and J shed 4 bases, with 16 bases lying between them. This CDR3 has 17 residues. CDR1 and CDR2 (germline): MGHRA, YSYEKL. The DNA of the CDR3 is TGCGCCAGCAGCCAAGAGGATCAGGGGTGGGTAAATCAGCCCCAGCATTTT. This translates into CASSQEDQGWVNQPQHF.

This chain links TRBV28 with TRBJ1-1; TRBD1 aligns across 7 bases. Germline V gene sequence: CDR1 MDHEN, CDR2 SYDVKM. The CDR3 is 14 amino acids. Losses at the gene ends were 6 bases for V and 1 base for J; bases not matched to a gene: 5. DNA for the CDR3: TGTGCCAGCAGCAAAGGGGGCAGGAACACTGAAGCTTTCTTT. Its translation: CASSKGGRNTEAFF. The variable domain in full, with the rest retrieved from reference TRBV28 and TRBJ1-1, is DVKVTQSSRYLVKRTGEKVFLECVQDMDHENMFWYRQDPGLGLRLIYFSYDVKMKEKGDIPEGYSVSREKKERFSLILESASTNQTSMYLCASSKGGRNTEAFFGQGTRLTVV.

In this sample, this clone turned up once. CDR3 coding DNA: TGTGCCAGCAGCGTACAGGGGACAACCTACAATGAGCAGTTCTTC. Encoded protein: CASSVQGTTYNEQFF. This chain connects TRBV7-2 to TRBJ2-1, with TRBD1 matching 7 bases. Germline V gives CDR1 SGHTA, CDR2 FQGNSA. The CDR3 extends over 15 amino acids. The trim removed 5 bases at V and 2 bases at J, leaving 6 bases unmatched.

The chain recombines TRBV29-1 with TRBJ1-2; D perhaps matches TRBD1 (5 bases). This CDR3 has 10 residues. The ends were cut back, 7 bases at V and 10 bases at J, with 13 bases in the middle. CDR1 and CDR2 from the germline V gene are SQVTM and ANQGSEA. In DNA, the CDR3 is TGCAGCGCGGGGGGTGCTGACTACACCTTC. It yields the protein CSAGGADYTF.

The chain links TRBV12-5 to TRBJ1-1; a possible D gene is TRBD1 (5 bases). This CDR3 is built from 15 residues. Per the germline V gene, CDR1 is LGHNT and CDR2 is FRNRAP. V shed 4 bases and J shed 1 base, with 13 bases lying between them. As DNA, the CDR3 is TGTGCTAGTGGTTCGAAACGCAGGGAGAACACTGAAGCTTTCTTT. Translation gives CASGSKRRENTEAFF.